The 24 T cell receptor beta chains below come from one sample, sequenced in a study of blood T cell repertoires in COVID-19. Produced via immunoSEQ multiplex PCR; TCRdb's table is partial and in-frame only. The sample carries about 200,000 clones, more than 70% recorded once. Specimen: peripheral blood. Source of these receptors: an elderly woman with active or convalescent COVID-19.

This chain uses TRBV9 with TRBJ2-1, with a tentative D call TRBD2 (5 bases). Germline CDR1 SGDLS, CDR2 YYNGEE. Trimming took 0 bases from V and 4 from J, leaving 14 bases between them. CDR3 length: 16 residues. The CDR3, as DNA: TGTGCCAGCAGCGTAGGAGGGCTAGGTCGGTACAATGAGCAGTTCTTC. Residues: CASSVGGLGRYNEQFF.

The V gene is TRBV19, the J gene TRBJ2-3, with a tentative D call TRBD2 (5 bases). The CDR3 covers 12 residues. Germline V gene sequence: CDR1 LNHDA, CDR2 SQIVND (reference sequence). The germline V and J ends were trimmed by 5 bases and 6 bases, with 9 bases remaining between them. The CDR3 DNA sequence: TGTGCCAGTAGTCCCCGAGGGGATACGCAGTATTTT. It specifies CASSPRGDTQYF.

This rearrangement joins TRBV7-9 to TRBJ2-7; 7 bases fit TRBD1. CDR1 and CDR2 (germline): SEHNR, FQNEAQ (reference sequence). J lost 3 bases, V lost 5 bases, and 10 bases had no gene match. The CDR3 is made up of 15 amino acids. CDR3 in DNA: TGTGCCAGCAGCCCTCGGGACAGCGTCGACTACGAGCAGTACTTC. It codes for CASSPRDSVDYEQYF.

The chain recombines TRBV4-1 with TRBJ2-4; D ambiguous. CDR1 MGHRA and CDR2 YSYEKL come from the germline V gene. V was clipped by 1 base and J by 3 bases, with 16 bases between them. The CDR3 is 17 residues long. CDR3 in DNA: TGCGCCAGCAGCCAAGGTCTCCCCGTATCGGTCAAAAACATTCAGTACTTC. It specifies CASSQGLPVSVKNIQYF.

The chain combines TRBV5-1 with TRBJ2-5; 7 bases match TRBD2. The CDR3 contains 13 residues. Germline lookup yields CDR1 SGHRS and CDR2 YFSETQ. Unmatched junction bases numbered 5, after V lost 4 bases and J lost 5 bases. The CDR3 region has the DNA TGCGCCAGCAGCCTGACTAGCCTGGAGACCCAGTACTTC. Protein product: CASSLTSLETQYF.

The chain recombines TRBV2 with TRBJ1-5; D ambiguous. The CDR3 has 11 residues. Germline loops: CDR1 SNHLY, CDR2 FYNNEI. The V and J ends lost 5 bases and 7 bases respectively, with 6 bases between them. The DNA of the CDR3 is TGTGCCAGCAGTTTGGAGCAGCCCCAGCATTTT. This translates into CASSLEQPQHF.

This chain uses TRBV6-2 or TRBV6-3 with TRBJ1-1, with D perhaps TRBD1 (5 bases). CDR3 length equals 14 residues. V was clipped by 4 bases and J by 5 bases, with 14 bases between them. Germline V CDR1 and CDR2: MNHEY, SVGEGT. CDR3 in DNA: TGTGCCAGCAGTTTATTGGGGCTGGGTACTGAAGCTTTCTTT. Translation: CASSLLGLGTEAFF.

J is TRBJ1-4 and V is TRBV28; 7 nucleotides line up with TRBD1. This CDR3 contains 15 residues. CDR1 and CDR2 (germline): MDHEN, SYDVKM. Trimming cost V 4 bases and J 3 bases; bases outside gene matches: 5. The CDR3 DNA reads as TGTGCCAGCAGTTCCCCGGGACAGTCTAATGAAAAACTGTTTTTT. It is translated as CASSSPGQSNEKLFF.

The gene calls are TRBV27 and TRBJ1-2, with D uncertain. Germline assignment: CDR1 MNHEY and CDR2 SMNVEV (reference sequence). The CDR3 has 13 amino acids. Trimming shortened V by 0 bases and J by 4 bases, and 6 bases separated the two germline ends. In DNA, the CDR3 is TGTGCCAGCAGTTTATCGCGCCTCTATGGCTACACCTTC. Amino acid sequence: CASSLSRLYGYTF.

This rearrangement joins TRBV12-3 or TRBV12-4 to TRBJ1-5; no clear D. This CDR3 is 12 amino acids long. The ends were cut back, 3 bases at V and 7 bases at J, with 7 bases in the middle. The CDR3 bases are TGTGCCAGCAGTTTTTCAGAACAGCCCCAGCATTTT. It specifies CASSFSEQPQHF.

The rearrangement uses TRBV12-3 or TRBV12-4 and TRBJ1-4; no clear D. This CDR3 has 13 amino acids. The germline V and J ends were trimmed by 6 bases and 7 bases, with 12 bases remaining between them. The CDR3 loop is CASRPTTGEKLFF. The CDR3 coding sequence is TGTGCCAGCAGACCCACTACGGGTGAAAAACTGTTTTTT.

V usage is TRBV28 and J usage is TRBJ1-1; D may be TRBD1 (5 bases). Germline-derived CDR1 and CDR2 are MDHEN and SYDVKM. V lost 8 bases and J 5 bases, leaving 15 bases between the germline ends. This CDR3 contains 13 residues. This CDR3 is CASLLGGGTEAFF. The CDR3 nucleotides are TGTGCCAGCCTCCTTGGGGGGGGTACTGAAGCTTTCTTT.

The chain carries TRBV10-3 and TRBJ1-4; 7 positions match TRBD1. Looked up from germline, CDR1 is ENHRY and CDR2 is SYGVKD. The CDR3 totals 16 residues. V lost 2 bases to trimming and J lost 8 bases; unmatched junction nucleotides: 11. The chain's CDR3 is CAISEPGGTTGEKLFF. CDR3 sequence (DNA): TGTGCCATCAGTGAGCCAGGGGGGACAACTGGGGAAAAACTGTTTTTT.

This clone was seen just once. The V gene is TRBV28, the J gene TRBJ2-7; D perhaps matches TRBD1 (6 bases). Trimming took 6 bases from V and 2 from J, leaving 14 bases between them. Germline V CDR1 and CDR2: MDHEN, SYDVKM. The CDR3 spans 14 residues. The CDR3 spells CASSLQGGTYEQYF. CDR3 coding DNA: TGTGCCAGCAGCCTACAGGGTGGGACCTACGAGCAGTACTTC.

In DNA, the CDR3 is TGTGCCTGGAGTGTCTGGGGCAGGGGAGCCTACGAGCAGTACTTC. It yields the protein CAWSVWGRGAYEQYF. The V and J genes are TRBV30 and TRBJ2-7, with D maybe TRBD1 (6 bases). Trimming stripped 0 bases from V and 2 bases from J, with 14 bases between. The CDR3 runs 15 residues. Germline CDR1 reads GTSNPN; CDR2 reads SVGIG (reference sequence).

The V gene is TRBV27, the J gene TRBJ1-5; TRBD1 is a possible D gene (5 bases). CDR3 length equals 16 residues. Looked up from germline, CDR1 is MNHEY and CDR2 is SMNVEV (reference sequence). Between the trimmed V and J ends, which lost 0 bases and 11 bases, there was a span of 20 bases. CDR3 nucleotides: TGTGCCAGCAGTTTATCGAGGACAAGGGGCATTCGGGCCCAGCATTTT. It yields the protein CASSLSRTRGIRAQHF.

The V gene is TRBV2, the J gene TRBJ2-1, with 12 bases fitting TRBD2. Unmatched junction bases numbered 5, after V lost 6 bases and J lost 2 bases. The CDR3 has 16 residues. Germline CDR1 is SNHLY and CDR2 is FYNNEI. The CDR3 DNA sequence: TGTGCCAGCAGAGACGCTAGCGGGGGGGCCTACAATGAGCAGTTCTTC. It is translated as CASRDASGGAYNEQFF.

The chain is built from TRBV7-6 and TRBJ1-2, with D perhaps matching TRBD1 (5 bases). Germline loops: CDR1 SGHVS, CDR2 FNYEAQ. The CDR3 runs to 15 residues. Trimming left V 0 bases short and J 5 bases short, with 13 bases between. The CDR3 sequence: CASSLAPSGIYGYTF. The CDR3 DNA sequence: TGTGCCAGCAGCTTAGCGCCCTCAGGGATTTATGGCTACACCTTC.

This chain links TRBV7-9 with TRBJ2-5; D not certain. The V and J ends lost 3 bases and 4 bases respectively, with 12 bases between them. Germline CDR1 and CDR2: SEHNR and FQNEAQ (reference sequence). The CDR3 is made up of 14 amino acids. The CDR3 sequence is CASSFGITRETQYF. DNA for the CDR3: TGTGCCAGCAGCTTCGGTATAACGCGAGAGACCCAGTACTTC.

This chain uses TRBV29-1 with TRBJ1-2, with TRBD1 matching 7 bases. Germline-derived CDR1 and CDR2 are SQVTM and ANQGSEA. The CDR3 sequence is 13 residues long. V gave up 0 bases and J gave up 6 bases; unmatched junction bases: 4. CDR3 in DNA: TGCAGCGTTGAAGAAAAGGGGGCGGATGGCTACACCTTC. This translates into CSVEEKGADGYTF.

V is TRBV7-2 and J is TRBJ2-5; D is possibly TRBD2 (5 bases). Germline V lookup: CDR1 SGHTA, CDR2 FQGNSA. The V end was cut by 5 bases, the J end by 5 bases, with 12 bases between. The CDR3 extends over 13 amino acids. This chain's CDR3 is CASSPVGGETQYF. CDR3 in DNA: TGTGCCAGCAGCCCCGTTGGAGGTGAGACCCAGTACTTC.

This clone has more than one count but fewer than ten. The chain joins TRBV3-1 (or the pseudogene TRBV3-2) to TRBJ2-1, with 8 bases identical to TRBD2. V lost 1 base and J lost 9; bases outside the gene matches: 14. This CDR3 contains 17 residues. The V gene's germline CDR1 is LGHDT and CDR2 YNNKEL (reference sequence). The CDR3 loop is CASSQVKWAGGTGEQFF. Written as DNA, the CDR3 is TGTGCCAGCAGCCAAGTCAAGTGGGCGGGGGGCACGGGTGAGCAGTTCTTC.

The V gene is TRBV5-1, the J gene TRBJ1-5, with D perhaps matching TRBD1 (6 bases). Trimming took off 4 bases at V and 5 bases at J, with 10 bases between the two ends. The CDR3 extends over 13 amino acids. Germline V gene sequence: CDR1 SGHRS, CDR2 YFSETQ. The CDR3 sequence is CASSRGADQPQHF. CDR3 DNA: TGCGCCAGCAGCCGGGGGGCTGATCAGCCCCAGCATTTT.

The CDR3 protein is CASSSTGETQYF. CDR3 nucleotides: TGTGCCAGTAGTTCCACGGGGGAGACCCAGTACTTC. The gene calls are TRBV19 and TRBJ2-5; tentative D call: TRBD2 (5 bases). Per the germline V gene, CDR1 is LNHDA and CDR2 is SQIVND (reference sequence). Deletions cut 5 bases from V and 5 bases from J, with 9 bases between. The CDR3 has 12 amino acids.